These 17 T cell receptor beta chains were all obtained from the same sample, sequenced in a study of T cell responses to AZD1222 COVID-19 vaccine. Clones were sequenced by immunoSEQ multiplex PCR, and TCRdb holds only the in-frame ones, with some missing. Altogether 150,000 to 190,000 clones are present, 87% being singletons, with the ten largest covering about a tenth. This material consisted of peripheral blood, taken 28 days after the second AZD1222 dose. These TCRs come from an adult who received the AZD1222 COVID-19 vaccine.

V usage is TRBV15 and J usage is TRBJ1-3; D is perhaps TRBD1 (5 bases). Trimming shortened V by 0 bases and J by 6 bases, and 12 bases separated the two germline ends. The germline V gene encodes CDR1 LNHNV and CDR2 YYDKDF (reference sequence). The CDR3 totals 15 residues. The CDR3, as DNA: TGTGCCACCAGCAGAGATGGTGGGGGAAAAAACACCATATATTTT. Amino acid sequence: CATSRDGGGKNTIYF.

The rearrangement uses TRBV27 and TRBJ2-2; D is perhaps TRBD1 (6 bases). Germline-derived CDR1 and CDR2 are MNHEY and SMNVEV (reference sequence). This CDR3 has 16 residues. V shed 1 base and J shed 6 bases, with 15 bases lying between them. The CDR3 DNA reads TGTGCCAGCAGTTTATGGGGGCAGAATGTGGCCGGGGAGCTGTTTTTT. Translation gives CASSLWGQNVAGELFF.

In its sample, this clone was seen a few times. The J gene is TRBJ1-3, the V gene TRBV7-2; D ambiguous. The germline V gene has CDR1 SGHTA and CDR2 FQGNSA. V lost 1 base, J lost 0 bases, and 7 bases lay in between. The CDR3 is made up of 15 amino acids. The CDR3 loop is CASSLVGSSGNTIYF. In nucleotides, the CDR3 is TGTGCCAGCAGCTTAGTTGGCAGCTCTGGAAACACCATATATTTT.

The chain joins TRBV19 to TRBJ2-7, with D perhaps given as TRBD1 or TRBD2 (5 bases each). The germline V and J ends were trimmed by 6 bases and 4 bases, with 22 bases remaining between them. Germline-derived CDR1 and CDR2 are LNHDA and SQIVND (reference sequence). The CDR3 loop spans 16 amino acids. CDR3 in DNA: TGTGCCAGTAGCCATCCGGGACGTGTAAAGGGATACGAGCAGTACTTC. It yields the protein CASSHPGRVKGYEQYF.

This clone was recorded a few times. This rearrangement joins TRBV30 to TRBJ2-2; maybe TRBD2 (5 bases). Germline-derived CDR1 and CDR2 are GTSNPN and SVGIG (reference sequence). Trimming shortened V by 3 bases and J by 5 bases, and 16 bases separated the two germline ends. This CDR3 is 15 amino acids long. CDR3 residues: CAWRSRAVSTGELFF. CDR3 sequence (DNA): TGTGCCTGGAGATCGAGGGCCGTGAGTACCGGGGAGCTGTTTTTT.

This clone was observed a handful of times. V usage is TRBV2 and J usage is TRBJ2-1; no firm D call. V was trimmed by 10 bases and J by 8 bases, leaving 15 bases between them. The CDR3 spans 12 residues. In germline, CDR1 is SNHLY, CDR2 FYNNEI. The CDR3 sequence: CATEKESDEQFF. CDR3 bases: TGTGCCACCGAGAAAGAGTCCGATGAGCAGTTCTTC.

V is TRBV6-5 and J is TRBJ1-1; D is undetermined. Trimming removed 6 bases from V and 6 bases from J, with 14 bases in between. Germline V gene lookup returns CDR1 MNHEY and CDR2 SVGAGI. CDR3 length: 13 residues. The CDR3 region has the DNA TGTGCCAGCAGGGAGTCTGATGGCTCTGAAGCTTTCTTT. The encoded protein is CASRESDGSEAFF.

V is TRBV28 and J is TRBJ2-7; D gene ambiguous. This CDR3 has 13 amino acids. The V gene's germline CDR1 is MDHEN and CDR2 SYDVKM. V was shortened by 2 bases and J by 1 base, with 6 bases between the two germline ends. The CDR3 DNA sequence: TGTGCCAGCAGTTTAAACCCTTCCTACGAGCAGTACTTC. Translation: CASSLNPSYEQYF.

The chain uses TRBV24-1 and TRBJ1-2; a weak D match, TRBD1 (5 bases). This CDR3 spans 14 amino acids. Germline CDR1 and CDR2: KGHDR and SFDVKD. Trimming pared 4 bases from V and 5 bases from J, leaving 13 bases between. CDR3 residues: CATSDGTSRYGYTF. CDR3 in DNA: TGTGCCACCAGTGACGGGACTTCCAGATATGGCTACACCTTC.

This rearrangement joins TRBV29-1 to TRBJ1-5, with D possibly being TRBD1 (5 bases). The CDR3 has 13 residues. CDR1 SQVTM and CDR2 ANQGSEA come from the germline V gene. V gave up 6 bases and J gave up 4 bases, with 13 bases separating them. The CDR3 loop reads CSVSQGINQPQHF. CDR3 in DNA: TGCAGCGTCTCCCAGGGCATAAATCAGCCCCAGCATTTT. The variable domain in full, with the rest retrieved from reference TRBV29-1 and TRBJ1-5, is SAVISQKPSRDICQRGTSLTIQCQVDSQVTMMFWYRQQPGQSLTLIATANQGSEATYESGFVIDKFPISRPNLTFSTLTVSNMSPEDSSIYLCSVSQGINQPQHFGDGTRLSIL.

This chain uses TRBV7-6 with TRBJ1-2, with D perhaps matching TRBD1 (6 bases). CDR1 SGHVS and CDR2 FNYEAQ come from the germline V gene. Deletions cut 1 base from V and 13 bases from J, with 13 bases between. The CDR3 contains 12 residues. The CDR3 spells CASSLVLGTPTF. In DNA form, the CDR3 reads TGTGCCAGCAGCTTAGTTTTGGGGACACCCACCTTC. Complete variable domain (other parts from reference TRBV7-6 and TRBJ1-2): GAGVSQSPRYKVTKRGQDVALRCDPISGHVSLYWYRQALGQGPEFLTYFNYEAQQDKSGLPNDRFSAERPEGSISTLTIQRTEQRDSAMYRCASSLVLGTPTFGSGTRLTVV.

V gene TRBV14 combines with J gene TRBJ1-2; TRBD1 aligns across 7 bases. Germline CDR1 reads SGHDN; CDR2 reads FVKESK. Unmatched junction bases numbered 12, after V lost 6 bases and J lost 5 bases. The CDR3 loop spans 15 amino acids. The CDR3 DNA reads TGTGCCAGCAGGCGAACAGGGGCCCGGTCGTATGGCTACACCTTC. It encodes CASRRTGARSYGYTF. Looking up the rest from reference TRBV14 and TRBJ1-2 gives the full variable domain: EAGVTQFPSHSVIEKGQTVTLRCDPISGHDNLYWYRRVMGKEIKFLLHFVKESKQDESGMPNNRFLAERTGGTYSTLKVQPAELEDSGVYFCASRRTGARSYGYTFGSGTRLTVV.

V is TRBV9 and J is TRBJ1-1; perhaps TRBD1 as D (5 bases). Germline CDR1 is SGDLS and CDR2 is YYNGEE. The CDR3 runs to 16 residues. V lost 4 bases and J 1 base, leaving 17 bases between the germline ends. Here the CDR3 reads CASSPGDGGKNTEAFF. The DNA of the CDR3 is TGTGCCAGCAGCCCGGGGGATGGGGGGAAGAACACTGAAGCTTTCTTT.

The chain employs TRBV24-1 and TRBJ2-3, with 10 bases that match TRBD2. This CDR3 spans 16 amino acids. The trim removed 3 bases at V and 5 bases at J, leaving 7 bases unmatched. Germline V lookup: CDR1 KGHDR, CDR2 SFDVKD. CDR3 residues: CATSDRAGGRGDTQYF. For the CDR3, the DNA is TGTGCCACCAGTGATCGAGCGGGAGGGCGGGGAGATACGCAGTATTTT.

The CDR3 spells CASSGAGARYRDTQYF. CDR3 DNA sequence: TGTGCCAGCAGCGGCGCAGGGGCTAGGTATCGGGATACGCAGTATTTT. V and J are TRBV2 and TRBJ2-3, with D perhaps TRBD1 (6 bases). Germline-derived CDR1 and CDR2 are SNHLY and FYNNEI. The germline V and J ends were trimmed by 6 bases and 6 bases, with 22 bases remaining between them. The CDR3 consists of 16 residues.

The V and J genes are TRBV7-9 and TRBJ2-7, with D tentatively TRBD2 (6 bases). V was shortened by 3 bases and J by 6 bases, with 15 bases between the two germline ends. Germline V gives CDR1 SEHNR, CDR2 FQNEAQ (reference sequence). This CDR3 is built from 14 residues. The CDR3 nucleotides read TGTGCCAGCAGCTTTCAACTAGCTCAGAGCGAGCAGTACTTC. This translates into CASSFQLAQSEQYF.

The chain links TRBV3-1 (or the pseudogene TRBV3-2) to TRBJ1-3; D gene ambiguous. CDR1 is LGHDT and CDR2 is YNNKEL in the germline V gene (reference sequence). This CDR3 is 16 amino acids long. Trimming stripped 1 base from V and 2 bases from J, with 12 bases between. The CDR3: CASSQASPATGNTIYF. The DNA of the CDR3 is TGTGCCAGCAGCCAAGCGTCTCCCGCTACTGGAAACACCATATATTTT.